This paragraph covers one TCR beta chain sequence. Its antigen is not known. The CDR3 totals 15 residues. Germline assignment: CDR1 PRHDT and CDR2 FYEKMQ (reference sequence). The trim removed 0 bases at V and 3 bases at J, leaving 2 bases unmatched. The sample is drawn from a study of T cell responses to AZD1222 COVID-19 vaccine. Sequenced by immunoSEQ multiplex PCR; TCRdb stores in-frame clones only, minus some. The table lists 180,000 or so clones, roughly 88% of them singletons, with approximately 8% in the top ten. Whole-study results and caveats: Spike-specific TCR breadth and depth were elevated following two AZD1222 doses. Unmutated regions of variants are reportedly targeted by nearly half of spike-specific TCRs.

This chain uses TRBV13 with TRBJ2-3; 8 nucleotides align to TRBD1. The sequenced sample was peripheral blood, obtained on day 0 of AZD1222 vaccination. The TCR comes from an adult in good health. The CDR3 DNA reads TGTGCCAGCAGCTTAGGGGACAGGGTAACAGATACGCAGTATTTT. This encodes CASSLGDRVTDTQYF.